The rows below give T cell receptor beta chains drawn from one sample of a study of cytomegalovirus exposure and HLA in healthy donors. The assay was immunoSEQ multiplex PCR, and TCRdb's table has in-frame clones only and misses some. The top ten clones hold approximately 2.2% of a sample with roughly 200,000 clones, roughly 85% of them seen once. The sequenced sample was PBMCs. These receptors came from a woman aged 50 to 65 in good health and CMV-seronegative. The CDR3 runs from the conserved cysteine through the conserved F or W. Fields, in order: CDR3 protein, CDR3 DNA, D gene, clone size, V gene, J gene. D genes are given only for firm matches. The size entry is marked missing in some rows and otherwise reads once, few, many or a size class.

CASQGTEGEKLFF	TGTGCCAGTCAAGGGACGGAGGGTGAAAAACTGTTTTTT	.	.	TRBV6-1	TRBJ1-4
CASSQDRGEDYEQYF	TGTGCCAGCAGCCAGGACAGGGGGGAAGACTACGAGCAGTACTTC	TRBD1	.	TRBV6-5	TRBJ2-7
CASSPLPTSGSPGELFF	TGCGCCAGCAGCCCCCTTCCGACTAGCGGGAGCCCCGGGGAGCTGTTTTTT	TRBD2	.	TRBV4-1	TRBJ2-2
CASFPPLGTLNTYEQYF	TGTGCCAGCTTCCCTCCCCTCGGGACACTGAACACCTACGAGCAGTACTTC	.	.	TRBV28	TRBJ2-7
CAWSAFGRGTSTDTQYF	TGTGCCTGGAGTGCCTTCGGGCGGGGAACCAGCACAGATACGCAGTATTTT	.	once	TRBV30	TRBJ2-3
CASSFDSSSYEQYF	TGTGCCAGCAGCTTCGACTCGAGCTCCTACGAGCAGTACTTC	.	.	TRBV11-2	TRBJ2-7
CASSPLLAGFSGANVLTF	TGTGCCAGCTCACCATTGCTAGCGGGATTCTCTGGGGCCAACGTCCTGACTTTC	TRBD2	once	TRBV18	TRBJ2-6
CASSLSPSGIYEQYF	TGCGCCAGCAGTCTAAGTCCCAGCGGGATTTACGAGCAGTACTTC	TRBD2	.	TRBV4-1	TRBJ2-7
CASSLTGGPSGSTDTQYF	TGTGCCAGCAGCTTAACGGGTGGCCCTAGCGGGAGTACAGATACGCAGTATTTT	TRBD2	.	TRBV7-3	TRBJ2-3
CASSESRGAHGYTF	TGTGCCAGCAGTGAATCTCGGGGAGCGCATGGCTACACCTTC	.	.	TRBV2	TRBJ1-2
CASSTGTGLFGAFF	TGTGCCAGCAGCACCGGTACAGGGTTGTTTGGGGCTTTCTTT	.	once	TRBV11-1	TRBJ1-1
CATSRGSTQSRDSWVCTF	TGTGCCACCAGCAGAGGCTCAACCCAATCCCGGGACAGTTGGGTGTGTACCTTC	TRBD1	.	TRBV15	TRBJ1-2
CASSVIASSTDTQYF	TGTGCCAGCAGCGTAATAGCATCTAGCACAGATACGCAGTATTTT	.	.	TRBV9	TRBJ2-3
CASTLGGGLMYEQYF	TGTGCCAGCACCCTCGGCGGGGGATTAATGTACGAGCAGTACTTC	TRBD2	once	TRBV6-5	TRBJ2-7
CASSKTGGGSYEQYF	TGTGCCAGCAGCAAAACAGGGGGAGGCTCCTACGAGCAGTACTTC	TRBD1	.	TRBV7-2	TRBJ2-7
CASSLSEPNEKLFF	TGCGCCAGCAGCTTGTCAGAACCTAATGAAAAACTGTTTTTT	.	.	TRBV5-1	TRBJ1-4
CASRVGTSTYNEQFF	TGTGCCAGCAGAGTTGGGACTAGCACCTACAATGAGCAGTTCTTC	TRBD2	.	TRBV7-9	TRBJ2-1
CASSLGGLNTEAFF	TGTGCCAGCAGTTTAGGGGGCTTGAACACTGAAGCTTTCTTT	.	.	TRBV28	TRBJ1-1
CASSSQGTVFSAEAFF	TGTGCCAGCAGTTCTCAGGGTACTGTATTTAGTGCTGAAGCTTTCTTT	.	.	TRBV27	TRBJ1-1
CASSQLGTGGYGYTF	TGCGCCAGCAGCCAATTAGGGACTGGGGGGTATGGCTACACCTTC	.	.	TRBV4-3	TRBJ1-2
CASIRQGPNTGELFF	TGTGCCAGCATTAGACAGGGGCCGAACACCGGGGAGCTGTTTTTT	TRBD1	.	TRBV2	TRBJ2-2
CASSLETVANTYEQYF	TGTGCCAGCAGTTTAGAAACAGTCGCAAATACTTACGAGCAGTACTTC	.	.	TRBV28	TRBJ2-7
CASTRGGGVYNEQFF	TGTGCGTCGACCCGCGGCGGGGGAGTATACAATGAGCAGTTCTTC	TRBD2	.	TRBV19	TRBJ2-1
CAISDAGLGTQYF	TGTGCCATCAGTGACGCGGGATTAGGTACGCAGTATTTT	.	.	TRBV10-3	TRBJ2-3
CASSRDRGLEKLFF	TGTGCCAGCTCAAGGGACAGGGGGCTTGAAAAACTGTTTTTT	TRBD1	.	TRBV18	TRBJ1-4
CASSQRQGTNTEAFF	TGTGCCAGCAGCCAAAGACAGGGGACGAACACTGAAGCTTTCTTT	TRBD1	once	TRBV4-2	TRBJ1-1
CASKQGRYEQYF	TGTGCCAGCAAACAGGGCAGGTACGAGCAGTACTTC	.	.	TRBV28	TRBJ2-7
CASSSSFVAHTGELFF	TGTGCCAGTAGTTCCTCCTTTGTGGCACACACCGGGGAGCTGTTTTTT	.	.	TRBV19	TRBJ2-2
CASSLGAASGRTDTQYF	TGTGCCAGCAGCTTAGGGGCGGCTAGCGGGAGAACAGATACGCAGTATTTT	TRBD2	.	TRBV7-2	TRBJ2-3
CASSYTDRGSNEKLFF	TGTGCCAGCAGTTACACGGACAGGGGTTCTAATGAAAAACTGTTTTTT	TRBD1	few	TRBV6-6	TRBJ1-4
CASSPTSGYYNEQFF	TGCGCCAGCAGCCCAACTAGCGGGTACTACAATGAGCAGTTCTTC	TRBD2	.	TRBV5-1	TRBJ2-1
CASSFLAGGQAGANVLTF	TGTGCCAGCAGCTTCTTAGCGGGAGGGCAGGCTGGGGCCAACGTCCTGACTTTC	TRBD2	.	TRBV7-8	TRBJ2-6
CASSQDRASGRADFYEQYF	TGCGCCAGCAGCCAAGATCGGGCTAGCGGGAGGGCCGATTTCTACGAGCAGTACTTC	TRBD2	.	TRBV4-1	TRBJ2-7
CASSEREQYF	TGTGCCAGCAGTGAACGGGAGCAGTACTTC	.	many	TRBV6-1	TRBJ2-7
CASTKDSLNEKLFF	TGCGCCAGCACTAAGGACAGCCTTAATGAAAAACTGTTTTTT	.	few	TRBV5-1	TRBJ1-4
CASSLEGGTLLRYEQYF	TGTGCCAGCAGCTTAGAAGGGGGTACGCTCCTCCGCTACGAGCAGTACTTC	.	.	TRBV7-6	TRBJ2-7
CAWSPQLYVEQYF	TGTGCCTGGAGCCCACAGCTGTACGTCGAGCAGTACTTC	.	.	TRBV30	TRBJ2-7